The 6 T cell receptor beta chains below all came from one sample that was sequenced in a study of blood T cell repertoires in COVID-19. Produced via immunoSEQ multiplex PCR; TCRdb's table is partial and in-frame only. The data contain roughly 250,000 clones, 80% to 85% of them seen just once; the ten biggest clones take up less than 3%. The sample taken for sequencing was peripheral blood. Every receptor here comes from a woman aged 55-70 years with active or convalescent COVID-19.

The chain carries TRBV7-7 and TRBJ2-5; 12 bases match TRBD2. Trimming removed 4 bases from V and 5 bases from J; junction bases left unmatched: 5. Germline assignment: CDR1 SSHAT and CDR2 FNYEAQ (reference sequence). The CDR3 loop spans 15 amino acids. CDR3 residues: CASSSTSGGGETQYF. CDR3 sequence (DNA): TGTGCCAGCAGCTCGACTAGCGGGGGCGGGGAGACCCAGTACTTC.

This chain connects TRBV29-1 to TRBJ2-5, with 7 bases fitting TRBD1. CDR1 is SQVTM and CDR2 is ANQGSEA in the germline V gene. The CDR3 has 18 amino acids. V lost 7 bases and J lost 2; bases outside the gene matches: 22. CDR3 bases: TGCAGCGCCCCTATGGGGGTATACAGGGGAAGGCGGCAAGAGACCCAGTACTTC. Its translation: CSAPMGVYRGRRQETQYF.

V gene TRBV4-1 combines with J gene TRBJ1-4; TRBD1 might be the D (5 bases). The CDR3 totals 15 residues. The ends were cut back, 4 bases at V and 4 bases at J, with 13 bases in the middle. Per the germline V gene, CDR1 is MGHRA and CDR2 is YSYEKL. The CDR3 is CASSRTGTFNEKLFF. In DNA form, the CDR3 reads TGCGCCAGCAGCCGTACCGGGACTTTTAATGAAAAACTGTTTTTT.

The CDR3 is CASSLQGVAATDTQYF. The CDR3 region has the DNA TGTGCCAGCAGTTTACAGGGAGTAGCGGCCACAGATACGCAGTATTTT. The chain links TRBV27 to TRBJ2-3; maybe TRBD2 (6 bases). V shed 2 bases and J shed 2 bases, with 14 bases lying between them. The CDR3 is 16 amino acids. Germline assignment: CDR1 MNHEY and CDR2 SMNVEV (reference sequence).

This chain joins TRBV28 and TRBJ2-3; TRBD2 might be the D (5 bases). Germline V lookup: CDR1 MDHEN, CDR2 SYDVKM. This CDR3 is built from 14 residues. The V end was cut by 2 bases, the J end by 3 bases, with 9 bases between. Here the CDR3 reads CASSLSPGTDTQYF. CDR3 bases: TGTGCCAGCAGTTTAAGTCCGGGGACAGATACGCAGTATTTT.

This clone was counted between two and nine times. The chain carries TRBV4-3 and TRBJ1-1, with D tentatively TRBD1 (5 bases). From germline, CDR1 is LGHNA and CDR2 YSLEER. The CDR3 sequence is 15 residues long. The V and J ends lost 0 bases and 5 bases respectively, with 13 bases between them. CDR3 sequence (DNA): TGCGCCAGCAGCCAAGATGGGCAGGGTGGGACTGAAGCTTTCTTT. It translates to CASSQDGQGGTEAFF.